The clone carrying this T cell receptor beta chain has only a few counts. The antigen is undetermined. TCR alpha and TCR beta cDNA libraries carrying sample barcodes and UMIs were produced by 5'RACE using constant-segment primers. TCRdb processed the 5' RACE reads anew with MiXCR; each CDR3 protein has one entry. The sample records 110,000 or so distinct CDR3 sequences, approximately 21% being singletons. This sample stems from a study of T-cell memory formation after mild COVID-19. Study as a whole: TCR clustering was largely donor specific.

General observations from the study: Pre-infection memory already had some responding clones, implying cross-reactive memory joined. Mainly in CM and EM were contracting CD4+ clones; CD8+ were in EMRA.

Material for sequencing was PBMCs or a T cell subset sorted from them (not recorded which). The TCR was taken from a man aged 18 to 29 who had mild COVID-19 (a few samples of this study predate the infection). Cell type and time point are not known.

The CDR3 bases are TGTGCCAGCCTTCAGGGGAGAATCACCGGGGAGCTGTTTTTT. Translating it yields CASLQGRITGELFF. The V call is TRBV6-2 or TRBV6-3, the J call TRBJ2-2, with D possibly TRBD1 on 6 matching bases. CDR1 MNHEY and CDR2 SVGEGT come from the germline V gene. This CDR3 contains 14 residues. V was trimmed by 8 bases and J by 4 bases, leaving 14 bases between them.